The 28 T cell receptor beta chains reported below all come from one sample, sequenced in a study of cytomegalovirus exposure and HLA in healthy donors. The study ran its PCR with 60 Vbeta and 13 Jbeta primers. The method was immunoSEQ multiplex PCR; TCRdb's version includes in-frame clones alone and lacks a portion of them. The data show more than 200,000 clones, with less than 80% seen just once and 0.2% to 0.25% held by the top ten. Material for sequencing was PBMCs. These receptors were taken from a girl under 10 years old in good health and CMV-seronegative.

This clone was found once. The genes are TRBV23-1 and TRBJ1-2; no reliable D call. TRBV23-1 falls under the ORF class, with uncertain function. V lost 2 bases and J lost 4, with 2 bases in between. CDR3 length equals 11 residues. The CDR3 DNA reads TGCGCCAGCAGTCAACTCTATGGCTACACCTTC. This codes for CASSQLYGYTF.

The J gene is TRBJ1-5, the V gene TRBV9; possibly TRBD1 for D (5 bases). Germline V gene data show CDR1 as SGDLS and CDR2 as YYNGEE. The CDR3 contains 13 residues. V dropped 7 bases and J dropped 4 bases, with 12 bases sitting between them. The CDR3 sequence is CASGGTANQPQHF. CDR3 sequence (DNA): TGTGCCAGCGGAGGGACGGCAAATCAGCCCCAGCATTTT.

V and J are TRBV19 and TRBJ2-7; D might be TRBD1 (6 bases). The germline gives CDR1 LNHDA, CDR2 SQIVND (reference sequence). Trimming left V 4 bases short and J 9 bases short, with 37 bases between. The CDR3 extends over 20 amino acids. CDR3 amino acids: CASSRHIGQGPATSASRQYF. The CDR3 DNA is TGTGCCAGTAGTAGACATATAGGGCAGGGGCCTGCTACGAGTGCAAGCCGGCAGTACTTC.

The chain links TRBV19 to TRBJ2-1; 9 nucleotides line up with TRBD1. Germline V lookup: CDR1 LNHDA, CDR2 SQIVND (reference sequence). This CDR3 spans 23 amino acids. CDR3: CVTQDPGQGIVRHSTGSHNEQFF. Written as DNA, the CDR3 is TGTGTCACCCAGGACCCGGGACAGGGTATAGTCCGACACTCCACTGGCTCACACAATGAGCAGTTCTTC.

This clone was detected only once. This chain uses TRBV6-5 with TRBJ2-1; D possibly corresponds to TRBD2 (5 bases). Germline-derived CDR1 and CDR2 are MNHEY and SVGAGI. V dropped 6 bases and J dropped 0 bases, with 12 bases sitting between them. This CDR3 has 15 residues. The CDR3 reads CASRPRESSYNEQFF. CDR3 bases: TGTGCCAGCAGGCCGAGGGAAAGCTCCTACAATGAGCAGTTCTTC.

The rearrangement uses TRBV6-1 and TRBJ1-1; TRBD1 agrees at 11 bases. The CDR3 contains 15 residues. Germline CDR1 is MNHNS and CDR2 is SASEGT. V shed 4 bases and J 6 bases; nucleotides not matched to a gene: 7. Here the CDR3 DNA reads TGTGCCAGCAGTGTATCCGGGACAGGGGGGCCTGAAGCTTTCTTT. Encoded protein: CASSVSGTGGPEAFF.

The chain combines TRBV4-1 with TRBJ1-2, with 7 bases fitting TRBD1. Trimming at V came to 3 bases and at J to 3 bases, leaving 4 bases not matched to a gene. Germline V gene sequence: CDR1 MGHRA, CDR2 YSYEKL. The CDR3 is 14 amino acids. CDR3 region: CASSQPGGHYGYTF. The CDR3 DNA is TGCGCCAGCAGCCAGCCAGGGGGTCACTATGGCTACACCTTC.

The chain is built from TRBV6-5 and TRBJ2-1; 8 positions match TRBD2. This CDR3 spans 13 amino acids. Per the germline V gene, CDR1 is MNHEY and CDR2 is SVGAGI. V shed 11 bases and J 5 bases; nucleotides not matched to a gene: 8. CDR3 sequence reads: CAVQLAANNEQFF. The CDR3, as DNA: TGTGCCGTACAACTAGCGGCGAACAATGAGCAGTTCTTC.

CDR3: CASSLRTGPYEQYF. The CDR3 bases are TGTGCCAGCAGCTTACGGACAGGGCCATACGAGCAGTACTTC. The genes are TRBV7-8 and TRBJ2-7, with 8 bases aligning to TRBD1. Unmatched junction bases numbered 4, after V lost 2 bases and J lost 4 bases. Germline CDR1 and CDR2: SGHVS and FQNEAQ. The CDR3 is made up of 14 amino acids.

This rearrangement joins TRBV5-1 to TRBJ2-3, with 7 bases matching TRBD2. This CDR3 comprises 15 residues. Losses at the gene ends were 4 bases for V and 0 bases for J; bases not matched to a gene: 5. CDR1 is SGHRS and CDR2 is YFSETQ in the germline V gene. The CDR3 reads CASSRTGGSTDTQYF. DNA of the CDR3: TGCGCCAGCAGCAGAACCGGGGGGAGCACAGATACGCAGTATTTT. Based on the CDR3 plus reference TRBV5-1 and TRBJ2-3, the full variable domain is KAGVTQTPRYLIKTRGQQVTLSCSPISGHRSVSWYQQTPGQGLQFLFEYFSETQRNKGNFPGRFSGRQFSNSRSEMNVSTLELGDSALYLCASSRTGGSTDTQYFGPGTRLTVL.

The V call is TRBV9, the J call TRBJ2-7; TRBD2 agrees at 9 bases. Germline V gives CDR1 SGDLS, CDR2 YYNGEE. The CDR3 loop spans 21 amino acids. The ends lost 0 bases at V and 4 bases at J; junction bases unmatched: 23. The CDR3: CASSVEVIPGLASLRLYEQYF. The CDR3 region has the DNA TGTGCCAGCAGCGTAGAGGTCATACCGGGACTAGCCTCTCTGCGCTTGTACGAGCAGTACTTC.

This clone was seen only a few times. The rearrangement joins TRBV6-5 to TRBJ1-1; the match to TRBD1 covers 9 bases. Trimming removed 2 bases from V and 5 bases from J; junction bases left unmatched: 3. The V gene's germline CDR1 is MNHEY and CDR2 SVGAGI. CDR3 length equals 14 residues. The CDR3 sequence: CASSYGTGWTEAFF. As DNA, the CDR3 is TGTGCCAGCAGTTACGGGACAGGGTGGACTGAAGCTTTCTTT.

The chain has TRBV6-5 and TRBJ1-4; D might be TRBD1 (5 bases). This CDR3 is 15 amino acids long. Germline V gene sequence: CDR1 MNHEY, CDR2 SVGAGI. V lost 5 bases, J lost 0 bases, and 10 bases lay in between. The CDR3 DNA reads as TGTGCCAGCAGTCTCAGGGTTCCAACTAATGAAAAACTGTTTTTT. Translated: CASSLRVPTNEKLFF.

The gene calls are TRBV15 and TRBJ2-5; the match to TRBD2 covers 9 bases. There are 15 residues in the CDR3. Germline trimming cut 1 base from V and 3 bases from J; bases unmatched to any gene: 3. From germline, CDR1 is LNHNV and CDR2 YYDKDF (reference sequence). This chain's CDR3 is CATSRALAGKETQYF. The CDR3 nucleotides are TGTGCCACCAGCAGAGCGCTAGCGGGGAAAGAGACCCAGTACTTC.

The rearrangement uses TRBV10-3 and TRBJ2-7; TRBD1 agrees at 9 bases. The V segment lost 3 bases and the J segment 4 bases; nucleotides outside the gene matches: 7. The CDR3 is 15 amino acids. Looked up from germline, CDR1 is ENHRY and CDR2 is SYGVKD. CDR3 sequence: CAISEPTGGVYEQYF. The CDR3 DNA is TGTGCCATCAGTGAACCGACAGGGGGTGTATACGAGCAGTACTTC.

The chain links TRBV30 to TRBJ1-2; D is ambiguous. Trimming took 4 bases from V and 1 from J, leaving 13 bases between them. CDR1 GTSNPN and CDR2 SVGIG come from the germline V gene (reference sequence). This CDR3 is 14 amino acids long. The CDR3, as DNA: TGTGCCTGGACCCCAGGCGCTTTTAACTATGGCTACACCTTC. Protein sequence: CAWTPGAFNYGYTF.

The genes are TRBV11-3 and TRBJ1-6; D perhaps matches TRBD1 (5 bases). Germline CDR1 reads SGHNT; CDR2 reads YENEEA. There are 15 residues in the CDR3. The V end was cut by 2 bases, the J end by 10 bases, with 15 bases between. CDR3 DNA: TGTGCCAGCAGCTTACGAGGGGAGGGAGGCTCACCCCTCCACTTT. It encodes CASSLRGEGGSPLHF.

The chain is built from TRBV4-1 and TRBJ2-7; D is unclear. This CDR3 has 14 amino acids. The ends were cut back, 0 bases at V and 0 bases at J, with 6 bases in the middle. Per the germline V gene, CDR1 is MGHRA and CDR2 is YSYEKL. The chain's CDR3 is CASSQEQRSYEQYF. DNA of the CDR3: TGCGCCAGCAGCCAAGAGCAGCGCTCCTACGAGCAGTACTTC.

This clone was found many times. The rearrangement joins TRBV19 to TRBJ1-5; tentatively, D is TRBD1 (6 bases). Trimming left V 1 base short and J 6 bases short, with 16 bases between. The CDR3 sequence is 16 residues long. Germline CDR1 is LNHDA and CDR2 is SQIVND (reference sequence). Written as DNA, the CDR3 is TGTGCCAGTAGTATAGGTGGGGGCCTCGGAGGTCAGCCCCAGCATTTT. Translated, it gives CASSIGGGLGGQPQHF.

On this clone itself: One junction end disagrees with the germline gene, perhaps due to a read error. The gene calls are TRBV19 and TRBJ1-3; perhaps TRBD1 as D (5 bases). Germline lookup yields CDR1 LNHDA and CDR2 SQIVND (reference sequence). This CDR3 is built from 14 residues. The CDR3 reads CASNPGDSRNTIYF. The CDR3 DNA reads TGTGCCAGTAACCCTGGGGACTCTAGAAACACCATATATTTT.

CDR3 in amino acids: CASSEQGTFSNQPQHF. The CDR3 coding sequence is TGTGCCAGCAGTGAACAGGGTACCTTTAGCAATCAGCCCCAGCATTTT. The chain has TRBV2 and TRBJ1-5, with a weak D call TRBD1 (5 bases). The CDR3 length is 16 residues. V lost 2 bases and J 0 bases, leaving 11 bases between the germline ends. Germline assignment: CDR1 SNHLY and CDR2 FYNNEI.

The chain couples TRBV4-1 to TRBJ1-2; perhaps TRBD1 as D (6 bases). V was cut by 0 bases and J by 0 bases, with 11 bases left in between. CDR1 MGHRA and CDR2 YSYEKL come from the germline V gene. The CDR3 has 16 amino acids. In nucleotides, the CDR3 is TGCGCCAGCAGCCAAGAACAGGGAGGGACTAACTATGGCTACACCTTC. Residues: CASSQEQGGTNYGYTF.

V is TRBV5-4 and J is TRBJ1-2; 7 nucleotides line up with TRBD1. The CDR3 sequence is 15 residues long. Germline V CDR1 and CDR2: SGHNT, YYREEE (reference sequence). Losses at the gene ends were 0 bases for V and 4 bases for J; bases not matched to a gene: 6. CDR3 region: CASSLAEGAFYGYTF. The CDR3 DNA reads as TGTGCCAGCAGCTTGGCAGAGGGGGCGTTCTATGGCTACACCTTC.

The rearrangement joins TRBV5-6 to TRBJ1-1; TRBD1 is a possible D gene (5 bases). The V gene's germline CDR1 is SGHDT and CDR2 YYEEEE. The V gene lost 7 bases and the J gene lost 4 bases, with 20 bases spanning the gap. This CDR3 is 15 amino acids long. CDR3 region: CASGALGVVSTEAFF. Written as DNA, the CDR3 is TGTGCCAGCGGCGCCCTAGGGGTCGTTTCCACTGAAGCTTTCTTT. Variable domain in full (rest from reference TRBV5-6 and TRBJ1-1): DAGVTQSPTHLIKTRGQQVTLRCSPKSGHDTVSWYQQALGQGPQFIFQYYEEEERQRGNFPDRFSGHQFPNYSSELNVNALLLGDSALYLCASGALGVVSTEAFFGQGTRLTVV.

The rearrangement links TRBV6-1 to TRBJ1-3, with D unresolved. The V gene lost 7 bases and the J gene lost 1 base, with 8 bases spanning the gap. Germline CDR1 reads MNHNS; CDR2 reads SASEGT. This CDR3 comprises 13 residues. The CDR3 reads CASIPASGNTIYF. The CDR3 DNA follows: TGTGCCAGCATTCCCGCGTCTGGAAACACCATATATTTT.

The chain combines TRBV29-1 with TRBJ2-1, with TRBD2 matching 8 bases. The J segment lost 4 bases and the V segment lost 4 bases, leaving 6 bases of the junction unmatched. This CDR3 region has 14 residues. CDR1 and CDR2 (germline): SQVTM, ANQGSEA. CDR3 coding DNA: TGCAGCGTTGCGGTGACTAGCGCGTACAATGAGCAGTTCTTC. This encodes CSVAVTSAYNEQFF.

V and J are TRBV30 and TRBJ1-1, with 7 nucleotides matching TRBD1. V trimming: 8 bases; J trimming: 0 bases; junction bases outside the gene matches: 6. The CDR3 loop spans 13 amino acids. Germline CDR1 GTSNPN, CDR2 SVGIG (reference sequence). DNA for the CDR3: TGTGCCAGAAGTACAGGGGTGAACACTGAAGCTTTCTTT. It translates to CARSTGVNTEAFF.

A single count supports this clone. V gene TRBV5-4 combines with J gene TRBJ2-3, with 10 bases aligning to TRBD2. The V and J ends lost 1 base and 2 bases, in that order; junction bases with no gene match: 10. The germline gives CDR1 SGHNT, CDR2 YYREEE (reference sequence). This CDR3 contains 18 residues. The CDR3 DNA sequence: TGTGCCAGCAGCTTGCCGGGACTAGCGCCAACCTCCACAGATACGCAGTATTTT. It translates to CASSLPGLAPTSTDTQYF. The full variable domain, with the rest looked up from reference TRBV5-4 and TRBJ2-3, is ETGVTQSPTHLIKTRGQQVTLRCSSQSGHNTVSWYQQALGQGPQFIFQYYREEENGRGNFPPRFSGLQFPNYSSELNVNALELDDSALYLCASSLPGLAPTSTDTQYFGPGTRLTVL.